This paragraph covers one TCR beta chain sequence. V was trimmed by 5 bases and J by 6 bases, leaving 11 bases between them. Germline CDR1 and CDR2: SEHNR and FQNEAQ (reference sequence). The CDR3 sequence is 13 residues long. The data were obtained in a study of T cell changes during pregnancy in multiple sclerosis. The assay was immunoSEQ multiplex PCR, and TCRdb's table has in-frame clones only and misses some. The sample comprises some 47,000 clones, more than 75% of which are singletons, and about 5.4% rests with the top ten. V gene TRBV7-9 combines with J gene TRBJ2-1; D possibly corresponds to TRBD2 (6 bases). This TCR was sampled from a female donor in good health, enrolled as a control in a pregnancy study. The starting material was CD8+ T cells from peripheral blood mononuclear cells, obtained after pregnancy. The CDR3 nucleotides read TGTGCCAGCAGCACACTAGCTCTCAATGAGCAGTTCTTC. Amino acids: CASSTLALNEQFF.